The present entry profiles one TCR beta chain with its context. Its antigen remains unidentified. Base qualities were left out, and no much larger clone turns up one base away. This specimen's time point label, interpreted: roughly 2 years on ibrutinib. For TCR beta library preparation, roughly 2 micrograms of genomic DNA were extracted from the cryopreserved PBMCs. Longitudinal blood samples from CLL patients on ibrutinib monotherapy underwent high-throughput TCR beta sequencing. The patients took part in an open-label, single-center phase 2 trial of ibrutinib monotherapy. The data were taken from a study of cytotoxic CD8 clonotypes in ibrutinib-treated CLL (dated by TCRdb to the early 2020s). Broadly, across the study: The cohort had about a dozen relapsed/refractory and 15 treatment-naive patients; about 17 were IGHV unmutated. Partial responses were observed in about 25 patients and complete responses in 2; after a median follow-up of roughly 62 months, remission was maintained in approximately 15 patients and progression was observed in approximately 12. Response samples were obtained after a median of around eleven months of treatment, with a range of about 6 to 40 months. On average, each sample yielded around 230,000 productive templates and about 95,000 productive rearrangements. Of the approximately 86 people in the trial, about two dozen had longitudinal samples available. Cryopreserved peripheral blood mononuclear cells were obtained prior to treatment, at the time of response, and at either disease progression or sustained remission. Every remission and progressive disease sample was obtained while ibrutinib was still being received by the patients. What the work shows at the level of the full study, not this receptor alone: Public clonotypes were rare and either shrank or stayed stable during treatment, and the rise in clonality at ibrutinib response reflected expansion of private clonotypes. Lymph node repertoires were not examined, and the timing of sampling was not matched between patients in sustained remission and those whose disease progressed. At baseline, clonality was higher than in age-matched healthy donors and showed a strong correlation with circulating CD8+ T-cell counts. An increase in clonality was observed at ibrutinib response, with clonality remaining stable during sustained remission and falling back toward baseline at progression.

On a MiSeq, deep resolution sequencing aimed for a depth between 1 in 1 million and 1 in 200,000 T cells, with each clonotype covered approximately 9.8x on average. The immunoSEQ hsTCRB Kit was used to generate the TCR beta libraries. The original pipeline was this. ImmunoSEQ Data Assistant and ImmunoSEQ Analyzer were used for data analysis, and V, D and J genes were assigned according to IMGT definitions. Clonality, which ranges from 0 to 1, was calculated by subtracting the normalized Shannon entropy of productive rearrangement frequencies from one. Only overrepresented clonotypes making up at least 0.05% of each patient's repertoire were included in the public clonotype analysis. Fewer than 15 age-matched healthy donor repertoires from immuneACCESS served as clonality controls. TCRdb's version of the immuneACCESS table is confined to in-frame rearrangements and falls short of the full clone set. An unresolved V gene accounts for under half of the shortfall where checked; the remainder is of unknown origin. The V and J calls and clone size come from that table; D and trimming were worked out from the DNA. The sample table contains fewer than 150,000 clones; only one count was recorded for under 90% of them. The ten largest clones represent 2.5% to 3.5% of the sample.

Germline trimming: 4 bases from V, 2 bases from J; junction bases outside gene matches: 2. Reading the germline V gene (reference sequence) gives CDR1 LNHDA and CDR2 SQIVND. There are 16 amino acids in the CDR3, from cysteine to phenylalanine inclusive. Only CDR3 DNA remains: 48 bases, in frame from the first base. The input for sequencing was PBMCs, taken after 24 months of ibrutinib treatment. The TCR was taken from a human donor with chronic lymphocytic leukemia. In this chain, TRBV19 is recombined with TRBJ2-6; TRBD1 fits 10 bases in the junction. The CDR3 reads as follows: CASSKGTGAGANVLTF. The DNA is TGTGCCAGTAGTAAGGGGACAGGGGCTGGGGCCAACGTCCTGACTTTC.